Below, 7 T cell receptor beta chains from the same sample are listed, as sequenced in a study of T-cell reconstitution after alpha-beta-depleted transplantation in children. The authors prepared the TCRbeta library with unique molecular identifiers. MiXCR, run by TCRdb on the PCR reads, gives a single entry per CDR3 protein. The sample holds hundreds of thousands of distinct CDR3 sequences, approximately 10% seen once. The source material was PBMCs from the stem cell graft donor, sampled from the stem cell graft. The receptors derive from a human donor who donated a stem cell graft to a child with acute lymphoblastic leukemia.

The chain employs TRBV5-1 and TRBJ2-7; either TRBD1 or TRBD2 may supply D (5 bases each). The CDR3 length is 14 residues. V was clipped by 2 bases and J by 3 bases, with 12 bases between them. The germline gives CDR1 SGHRS, CDR2 YFSETQ. CDR3 DNA: TGCGCCAGCAGCTTTGGGGACGGTAACTACGAGCAGTACTTC. Its protein product is CASSFGDGNYEQYF.

This chain links TRBV3-1 with TRBJ1-1, with D hard to call. V gave up 4 bases and J gave up 1 base, with 10 bases separating them. Germline CDR1 LGHDT, CDR2 YNNKEL (reference sequence). CDR3 length: 14 amino acids. The CDR3 bases are TGTGCCAGCAGCCCCGTCAAGGGGAACACTGAAGCTTTCTTT. Amino acid sequence: CASSPVKGNTEAFF.

The chain carries TRBV7-8 and TRBJ2-7; 8 nucleotides agree with TRBD1. The CDR3 has 16 amino acids. Germline lookup yields CDR1 SGHVS and CDR2 FQNEAQ. Losses at the gene ends were 0 bases for V and 7 bases for J; bases not matched to a gene: 11. CDR3 in DNA: TGTGCCAGCAGCTTAGCAAGACAGGGGATACTACTGGAGCAGTACTTC. Its protein is CASSLARQGILLEQYF. The whole variable domain, filled in from reference TRBV7-8 and TRBJ2-7, reads GAGVSQSPRYKVAKRGQDVALRCDPISGHVSLFWYQQALGQGPEFLTYFQNEAQLDKSGLPSDRFFAERPEGSVSTLKIQRTQQEDSAVYLCASSLARQGILLEQYFGPGTRLTVT.

This clonotype has more than one count but fewer than ten. The J gene is TRBJ2-5, the V gene TRBV6-6, with D perhaps matching TRBD1 (6 bases). The CDR3 runs to 13 residues. Trimming pared 8 bases from V and 3 bases from J, leaving 13 bases between. The V gene's germline CDR1 is MNHNY and CDR2 SVGAGI (reference sequence). Written as DNA, the CDR3 is TGTGCCAGCGGAGGACAGTCAAAAGAGACCCAGTACTTC. Encoded protein: CASGGQSKETQYF.

This clonotype was counted at least ten times. The V gene is TRBV7-6, the J gene TRBJ2-1, with TRBD2 matching over 12 bases. Germline-derived CDR1 and CDR2 are SGHVS and FNYEAQ. The CDR3 totals 15 residues. Unmatched junction bases numbered 3, after V lost 5 bases and J lost 4 bases. CDR3 nucleotides: TGTGCCAGCAGCACGACTAGCGGGGGTTACAATGAGCAGTTCTTC. This translates into CASSTTSGGYNEQFF.

The genes are TRBV27 and TRBJ2-1; perhaps TRBD2 as D (5 bases). Germline V gene data show CDR1 as MNHEY and CDR2 as SMNVEV (reference sequence). The CDR3 consists of 13 residues. Trimming pared 6 bases from V and 4 bases from J, leaving 10 bases between. The CDR3 DNA reads as TGTGCCAGCAGAGAGGACTTATACAATGAGCAGTTCTTC. Residues: CASREDLYNEQFF.

This clonotype appeared many times. The chain has TRBV5-1 and TRBJ2-3; D is uncertain. Trimming shortened V by 0 bases and J by 2 bases, and 10 bases separated the two germline ends. The CDR3 is made up of 15 amino acids. Per germline, CDR1 SGHRS and CDR2 YFSETQ. The CDR3 loop is CASSLEAMFTDTQYF. As DNA, the CDR3 is TGCGCCAGCAGCTTGGAGGCCATGTTCACAGATACGCAGTATTTT.